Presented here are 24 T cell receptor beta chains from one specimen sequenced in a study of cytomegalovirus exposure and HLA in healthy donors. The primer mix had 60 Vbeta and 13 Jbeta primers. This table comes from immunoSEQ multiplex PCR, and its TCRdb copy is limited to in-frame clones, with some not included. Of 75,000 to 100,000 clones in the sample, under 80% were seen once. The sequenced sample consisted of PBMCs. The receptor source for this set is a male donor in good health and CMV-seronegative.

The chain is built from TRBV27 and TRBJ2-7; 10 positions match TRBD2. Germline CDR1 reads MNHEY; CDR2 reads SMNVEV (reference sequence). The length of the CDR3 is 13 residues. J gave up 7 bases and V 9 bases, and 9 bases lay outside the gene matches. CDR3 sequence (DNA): TGTGCCAGTAGAGCGGGAGGGCGACGTGAGCAGTACTTC. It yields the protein CASRAGGRREQYF.

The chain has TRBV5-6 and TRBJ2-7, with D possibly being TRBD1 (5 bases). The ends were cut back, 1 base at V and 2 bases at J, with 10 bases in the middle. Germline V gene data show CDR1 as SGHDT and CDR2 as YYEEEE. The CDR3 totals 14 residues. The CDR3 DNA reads TGTGCCAGCAGCTTGCGGACACGGGCCTACGAGCAGTACTTC. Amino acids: CASSLRTRAYEQYF.

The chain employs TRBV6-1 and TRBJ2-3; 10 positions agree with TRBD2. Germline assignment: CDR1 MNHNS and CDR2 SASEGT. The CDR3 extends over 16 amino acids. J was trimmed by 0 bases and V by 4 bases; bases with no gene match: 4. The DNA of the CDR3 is TGTGCCAGCAGTGCCCTAGCGGGGGATAGCACAGATACGCAGTATTTT. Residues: CASSALAGDSTDTQYF.

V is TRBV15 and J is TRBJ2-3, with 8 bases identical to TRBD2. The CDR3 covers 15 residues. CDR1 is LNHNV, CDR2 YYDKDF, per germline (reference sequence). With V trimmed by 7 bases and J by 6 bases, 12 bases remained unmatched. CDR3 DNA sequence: TGTGCCACCAAATCGGACGGGAGGGCCTCGGATACGCAGTATTTT. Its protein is CATKSDGRASDTQYF. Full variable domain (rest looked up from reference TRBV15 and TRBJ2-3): DAMVIQNPRYQVTQFGKPVTLSCSQTLNHNVMYWYQQKSSQAPKLLFHYYDKDFNNEADTPDNFQSRRPNTSFCFLDIRSPGLGDTAMYLCATKSDGRASDTQYFGPGTRLTVL.

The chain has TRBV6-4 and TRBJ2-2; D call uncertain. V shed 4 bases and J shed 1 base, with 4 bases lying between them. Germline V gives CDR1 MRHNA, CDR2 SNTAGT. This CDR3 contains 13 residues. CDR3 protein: CASSGGNTGELFF. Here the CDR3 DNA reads TGTGCCAGCAGTGGCGGGAACACCGGGGAGCTGTTTTTT.

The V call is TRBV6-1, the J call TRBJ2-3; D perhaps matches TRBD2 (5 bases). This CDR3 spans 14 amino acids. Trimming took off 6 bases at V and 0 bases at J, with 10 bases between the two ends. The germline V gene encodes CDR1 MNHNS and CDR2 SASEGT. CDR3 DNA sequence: TGTGCCAGCAGGCGAGAGGGTAGCACAGATACGCAGTATTTT. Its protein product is CASRREGSTDTQYF.

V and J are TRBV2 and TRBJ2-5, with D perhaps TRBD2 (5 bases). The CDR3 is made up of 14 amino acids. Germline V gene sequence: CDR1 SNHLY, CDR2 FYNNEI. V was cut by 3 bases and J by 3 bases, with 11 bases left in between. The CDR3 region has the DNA TGTGCCAGCAGTGACGGGGTCAACAAAGAGACCCAGTACTTC. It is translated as CASSDGVNKETQYF. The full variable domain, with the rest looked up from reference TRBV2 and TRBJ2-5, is EPEVTQTPSHQVTQMGQEVILRCVPISNHLYFYWYRQILGQKVEFLVSFYNNEISEKSEIFDDQFSVERPDGSNFTLKIRSTKLEDSAMYFCASSDGVNKETQYFGPGTRLLVL.

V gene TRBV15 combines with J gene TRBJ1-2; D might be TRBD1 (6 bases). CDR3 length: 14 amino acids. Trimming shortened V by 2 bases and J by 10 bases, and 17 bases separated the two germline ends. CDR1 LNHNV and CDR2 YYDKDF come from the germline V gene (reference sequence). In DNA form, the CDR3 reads TGTGCCACCAGCAGATCGGGGGGTAACAGGGCCTACACCTTC. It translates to CATSRSGGNRAYTF.

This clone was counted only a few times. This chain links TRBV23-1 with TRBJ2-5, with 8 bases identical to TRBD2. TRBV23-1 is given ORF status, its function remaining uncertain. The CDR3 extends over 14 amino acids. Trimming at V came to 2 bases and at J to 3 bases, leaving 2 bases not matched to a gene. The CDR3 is CASSQPGGKETQYF. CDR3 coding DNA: TGCGCCAGCAGTCAACCGGGAGGGAAAGAGACCCAGTACTTC.

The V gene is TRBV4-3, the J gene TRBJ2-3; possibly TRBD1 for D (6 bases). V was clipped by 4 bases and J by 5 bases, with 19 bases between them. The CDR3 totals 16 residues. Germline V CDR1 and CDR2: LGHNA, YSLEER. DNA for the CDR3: TGCGCCAGCAGCCCGGCGGACTCAGGGGCGGAAGATACGCAGTATTTT. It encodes CASSPADSGAEDTQYF.

In DNA, the CDR3 is TGCAGCGTTGAAGGGCAGCAAGAGACCCAGTACTTC. Amino acids: CSVEGQQETQYF. This chain joins TRBV29-1 and TRBJ2-5; D is uncertain. The V and J ends lost 1 base and 2 bases respectively, with 5 bases between them. This CDR3 contains 12 residues. Germline CDR1 is SQVTM and CDR2 is ANQGSEA.

CDR3 loop: CASSQGRQSYNEQFF. The CDR3 coding sequence is TGCGCCAGCAGCCAAGGTCGACAGTCCTACAATGAGCAGTTCTTC. The rearrangement uses TRBV4-3 and TRBJ2-1; perhaps TRBD1 as D (5 bases). Germline V lookup: CDR1 LGHNA, CDR2 YSLEER. Deletions cut 1 base from V and 1 base from J, with 8 bases between. This CDR3 comprises 15 residues.

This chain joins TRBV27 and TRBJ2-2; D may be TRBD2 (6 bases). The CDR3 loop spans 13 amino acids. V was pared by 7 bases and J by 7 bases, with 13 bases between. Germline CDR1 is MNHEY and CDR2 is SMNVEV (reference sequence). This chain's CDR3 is CASMSGAGGELFF. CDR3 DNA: TGTGCCAGCATGTCGGGAGCTGGCGGGGAGCTGTTTTTT.

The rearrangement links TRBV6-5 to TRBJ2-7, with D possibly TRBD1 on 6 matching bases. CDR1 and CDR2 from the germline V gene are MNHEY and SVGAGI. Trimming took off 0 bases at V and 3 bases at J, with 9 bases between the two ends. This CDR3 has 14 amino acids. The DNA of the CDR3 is TGTGCCAGCAGTTACTCTAACAGGGTCTACGAGCAGTACTTC. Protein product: CASSYSNRVYEQYF.

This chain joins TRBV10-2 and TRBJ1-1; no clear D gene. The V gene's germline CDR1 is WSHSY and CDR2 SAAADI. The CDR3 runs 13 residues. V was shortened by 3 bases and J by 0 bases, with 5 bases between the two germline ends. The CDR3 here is CASSELVNTEAFF. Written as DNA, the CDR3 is TGCGCCAGCAGTGAACTAGTGAACACTGAAGCTTTCTTT.

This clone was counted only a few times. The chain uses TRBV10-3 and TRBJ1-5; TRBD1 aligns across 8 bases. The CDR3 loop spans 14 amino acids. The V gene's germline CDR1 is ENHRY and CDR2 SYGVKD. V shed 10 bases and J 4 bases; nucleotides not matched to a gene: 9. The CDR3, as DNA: TGTGCCACAGGGGGCGCCGGACCTAATCAGCCCCAGCATTTT. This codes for CATGGAGPNQPQHF.

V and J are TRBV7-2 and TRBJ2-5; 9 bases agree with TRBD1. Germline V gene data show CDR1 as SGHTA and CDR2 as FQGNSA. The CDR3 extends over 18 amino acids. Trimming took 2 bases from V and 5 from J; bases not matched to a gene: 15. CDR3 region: CASSLRGRLTGGMETQYF. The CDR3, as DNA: TGTGCCAGCAGCTTACGTGGACGACTGACAGGGGGGATGGAGACCCAGTACTTC.

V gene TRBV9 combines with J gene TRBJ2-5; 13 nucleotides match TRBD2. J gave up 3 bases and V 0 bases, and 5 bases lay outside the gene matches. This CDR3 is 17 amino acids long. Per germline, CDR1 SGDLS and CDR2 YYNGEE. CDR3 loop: CASSVAFGTSGEETQYF. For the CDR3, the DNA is TGTGCCAGCAGCGTAGCTTTTGGGACTAGCGGGGAAGAGACCCAGTACTTC. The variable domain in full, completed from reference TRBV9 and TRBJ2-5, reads DSGVTQTPKHLITATGQRVTLRCSPRSGDLSVYWYQQSLDQGLQFLIQYYNGEERAKGNILERFSAQQFPDLHSELNLSSLELGDSALYFCASSVAFGTSGEETQYFGPGTRLLVL.

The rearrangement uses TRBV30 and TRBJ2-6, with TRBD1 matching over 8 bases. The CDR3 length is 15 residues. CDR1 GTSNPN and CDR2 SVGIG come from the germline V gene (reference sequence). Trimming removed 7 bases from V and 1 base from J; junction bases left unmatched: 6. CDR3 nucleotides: TGTGCCTCTCCTACAGGGGGATCTGGGGCCAACGTCCTGACTTTC. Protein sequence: CASPTGGSGANVLTF. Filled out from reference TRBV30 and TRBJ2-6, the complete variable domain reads SQTIHQWPATLVQPVGSPLSLECTVEGTSNPNLYWYRQAAGRGLQLLFYSVGIGQISSEVPQNLSASRPQDRQFILSSKKLLLSDSGFYLCASPTGGSGANVLTFGAGSRLTVL.

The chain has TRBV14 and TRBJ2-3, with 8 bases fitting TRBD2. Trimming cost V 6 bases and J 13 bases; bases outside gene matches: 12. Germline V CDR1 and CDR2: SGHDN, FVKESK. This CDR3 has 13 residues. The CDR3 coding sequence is TGTGCCAGCAGACGAACCAGTCGGGGGGGGGAGTATTTT. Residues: CASRRTSRGGEYF. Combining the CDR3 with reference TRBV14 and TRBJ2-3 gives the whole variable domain EAGVTQFPSHSVIEKGQTVTLRCDPISGHDNLYWYRRVMGKEIKFLLHFVKESKQDESGMPNNRFLAERTGGTYSTLKVQPAELEDSGVYFCASRRTSRGGEYFGPGTRLTVL.

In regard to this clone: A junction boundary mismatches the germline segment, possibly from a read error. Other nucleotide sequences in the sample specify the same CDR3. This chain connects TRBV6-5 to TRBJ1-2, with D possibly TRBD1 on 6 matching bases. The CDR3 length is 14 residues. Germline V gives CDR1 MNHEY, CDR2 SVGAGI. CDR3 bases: TGTGCCAGCAGTTCCTCCACGACAGGCTATGGTTACACCTTC. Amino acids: CASSSSTTGYGYTF.

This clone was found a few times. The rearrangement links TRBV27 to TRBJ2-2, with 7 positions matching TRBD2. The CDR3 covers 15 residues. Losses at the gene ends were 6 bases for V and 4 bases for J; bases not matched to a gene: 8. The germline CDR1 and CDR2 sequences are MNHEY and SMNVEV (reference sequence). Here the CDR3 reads CASSRTTSITGELFF. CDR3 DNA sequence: TGTGCCAGCAGCAGAACGACTAGCATCACCGGGGAGCTGTTTTTT.

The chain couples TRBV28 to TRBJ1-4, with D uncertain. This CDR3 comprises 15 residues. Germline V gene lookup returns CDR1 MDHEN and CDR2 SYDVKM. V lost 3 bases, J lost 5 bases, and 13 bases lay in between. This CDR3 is CASSLSFGWNEKLFF. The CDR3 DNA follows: TGTGCCAGCAGTTTGTCCTTCGGGTGGAATGAAAAACTGTTTTTT.

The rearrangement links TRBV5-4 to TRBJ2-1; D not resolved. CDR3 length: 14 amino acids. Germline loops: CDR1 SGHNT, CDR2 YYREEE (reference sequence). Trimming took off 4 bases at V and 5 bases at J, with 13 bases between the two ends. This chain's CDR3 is CASSLLGRNNEQFF. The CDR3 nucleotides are TGTGCCAGCAGCCTGCTCGGCAGGAACAATGAGCAGTTCTTC. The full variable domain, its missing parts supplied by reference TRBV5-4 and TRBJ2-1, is ETGVTQSPTHLIKTRGQQVTLRCSSQSGHNTVSWYQQALGQGPQFIFQYYREEENGRGNFPPRFSGLQFPNYSSELNVNALELDDSALYLCASSLLGRNNEQFFGPGTRLTVL.